The 10 T cell receptor beta chains presented below share a single source sample, sequenced in a study of cytomegalovirus exposure and HLA in healthy donors. Primers for the PCR totalled 60 Vbeta and 13 Jbeta. Only in-frame clones appear in the TCRdb table, and some are missing; sequencing was by immunoSEQ multiplex PCR. Of 200,000 to 300,000 clones detected, roughly 81% appear once; the ten largest clones hold about 2%. The sequenced material came from PBMCs. The source is a woman aged 40 to 55 in good health and CMV-seropositive.

The chain links TRBV21-1 to TRBJ2-3; the table's TRBD1 call for D was not verified on the DNA. TRBV21-1 is annotated as a pseudogene. CDR3 length equals 17 residues. The CDR3 sequence: CASSKGPTGARTDTQYF. As DNA, the CDR3 is TGTGCCAGCAGCAAAGGGCCGACAGGGGCCCGCACAGATACGCAGTATTTT.

The table lists this clone with a few counts. The J gene is TRBJ1-2, the V gene TRBV4-1, with 8 bases identical to TRBD1. V was clipped by 0 bases and J by 1 base; unmatched bases: 1. The CDR3 covers 15 residues. In germline, CDR1 is MGHRA, CDR2 YSYEKL. As DNA, the CDR3 is TGCGCCAGCAGCCAAGACGGACAGGGTAACTATGGCTACACCTTC. Protein sequence: CASSQDGQGNYGYTF.

This CDR3 reads CAISGESYGYTF. The CDR3 region has the DNA TGTGCCATCAGTGGGGAGTCCTATGGCTACACCTTC. V is TRBV10-3 and J is TRBJ1-2; D not certain. Looked up from germline, CDR1 is ENHRY and CDR2 is SYGVKD. The CDR3 sequence is 12 residues long. V was pared by 4 bases and J by 4 bases, with 7 bases between.

This rearrangement joins TRBV19 to TRBJ2-1; D is possibly TRBD2 (7 bases). Germline CDR1 LNHDA, CDR2 SQIVND (reference sequence). This CDR3 spans 16 amino acids. The V and J ends lost 0 bases and 2 bases respectively, with 11 bases between them. CDR3 in amino acids: CASSIDRGATYNEQFF. The CDR3, as DNA: TGTGCCAGTAGTATAGACCGGGGGGCGACCTACAATGAGCAGTTCTTC.

About this clone itself: Other DNA variants within this sample encode the same CDR3. DNA of the CDR3: TGTGCCAGCAGCCCCGGGACTAGCTACGAGCAGTACTTC. As protein: CASSPGTSYEQYF. The chain couples TRBV7-9 to TRBJ2-7, with 8 positions matching TRBD2. V lost 5 bases to trimming and J lost 3 bases; unmatched junction nucleotides: 3. The CDR3 covers 13 residues. Germline CDR1 is SEHNR and CDR2 is FQNEAQ (reference sequence).

This clone has only one observation. The chain combines TRBV2 with TRBJ1-4; no firm D call. The V gene's germline CDR1 is SNHLY and CDR2 FYNNEI. The CDR3 runs to 16 residues. Trimming cost V 0 bases and J 1 base, with 9 bases left between them. The CDR3 DNA sequence: TGTGCCAGCAGTGAAGCAGTACGGGGAACTAATGAAAAACTGTTTTTT. Its translation is CASSEAVRGTNEKLFF.

The CDR3 loop is CASSQDLAGGGQETQYF. The CDR3 nucleotides are TGCGCCAGCAGCCAAGATCTGGCGGGAGGGGGTCAAGAGACCCAGTACTTC. The chain combines TRBV4-1 with TRBJ2-5; 9 bases are shared with TRBD2. The V gene's germline CDR1 is MGHRA and CDR2 YSYEKL. V lost 0 bases and J lost 2; bases outside the gene matches: 7. The length of the CDR3 is 17 residues.

V gene TRBV2 combines with J gene TRBJ2-7; D might be TRBD1 (5 bases). Germline V gene sequence: CDR1 SNHLY, CDR2 FYNNEI. Trimming cost V 6 bases and J 3 bases, with 9 bases left between them. This CDR3 has 12 amino acids. The CDR3 loop is CASRGDSYEQYF. The CDR3 nucleotides are TGTGCCAGCAGAGGAGACAGCTACGAGCAGTACTTC. Combining the CDR3 with reference TRBV2 and TRBJ2-7 gives the whole variable domain EPEVTQTPSHQVTQMGQEVILRCVPISNHLYFYWYRQILGQKVEFLVSFYNNEISEKSEIFDDQFSVERPDGSNFTLKIRSTKLEDSAMYFCASRGDSYEQYFGPGTRLTVT.

The chain couples TRBV10-3 to TRBJ2-5; 9 bases map to TRBD1. CDR3 length equals 15 residues. Germline V gives CDR1 ENHRY, CDR2 SYGVKD. V shed 5 bases, J shed 5 bases, and the junction held 9 bases outside the gene matches. In DNA, the CDR3 is TGTGCCATCAGTTCCTGGACAGGGGAGCAGGAGACCCAGTACTTC. Translated, it gives CAISSWTGEQETQYF.

The gene calls are TRBV11-2 and TRBJ2-5; 8 nucleotides agree with TRBD2. This CDR3 has 15 amino acids. CDR1 is SGHAT and CDR2 is FQNNGV in the germline V gene. V dropped 1 base and J dropped 5; count of bases not matched to a gene: 6. Here the CDR3 DNA reads TGTGCCAGCAGCTTAGGGAGCGGGAGCGTGGAGACCCAGTACTTC. Its translation is CASSLGSGSVETQYF.